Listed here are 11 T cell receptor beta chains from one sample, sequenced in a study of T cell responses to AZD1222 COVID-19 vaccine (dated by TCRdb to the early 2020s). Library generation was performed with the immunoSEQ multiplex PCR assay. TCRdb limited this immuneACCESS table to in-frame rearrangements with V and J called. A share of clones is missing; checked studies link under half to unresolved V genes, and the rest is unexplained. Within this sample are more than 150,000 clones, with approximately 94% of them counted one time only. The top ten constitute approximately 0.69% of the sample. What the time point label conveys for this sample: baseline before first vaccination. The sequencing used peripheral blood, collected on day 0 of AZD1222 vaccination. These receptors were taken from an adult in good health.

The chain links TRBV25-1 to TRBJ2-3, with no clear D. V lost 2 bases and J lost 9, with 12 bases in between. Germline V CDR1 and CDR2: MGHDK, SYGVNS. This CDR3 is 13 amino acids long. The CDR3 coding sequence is TGTGCCAGCAGTGAACAATTCGTCGGGACGCAGTATTTT. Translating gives CASSEQFVGTQYF.

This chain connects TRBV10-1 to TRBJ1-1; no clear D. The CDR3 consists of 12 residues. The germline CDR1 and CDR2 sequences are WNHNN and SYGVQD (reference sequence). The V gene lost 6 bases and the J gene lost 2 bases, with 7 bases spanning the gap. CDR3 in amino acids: CASSQANTEAFF. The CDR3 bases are TGCGCCAGCAGCCAGGCCAACACTGAAGCTTTCTTT.

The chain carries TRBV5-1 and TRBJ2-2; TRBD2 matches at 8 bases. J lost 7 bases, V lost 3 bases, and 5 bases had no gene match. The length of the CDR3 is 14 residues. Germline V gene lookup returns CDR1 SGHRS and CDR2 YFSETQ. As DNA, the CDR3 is TGCGCCAGCAGCTCCTCCGGGGGGGACGGGGAGCTGTTTTTT. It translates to CASSSSGGDGELFF.

Here the CDR3 reads CATSSAYQETQYF. The DNA for the CDR3 is TGTGCCACCAGCAGTGCCTACCAAGAGACCCAGTACTTC. The chain uses TRBV15 and TRBJ2-5; no definite D call. The CDR3 contains 13 residues. Per germline, CDR1 LNHNV and CDR2 YYDKDF (reference sequence). V lost 3 bases and J 0 bases, leaving 5 bases between the germline ends. The full variable domain, its missing parts supplied by reference TRBV15 and TRBJ2-5, is DAMVIQNPRYQVTQFGKPVTLSCSQTLNHNVMYWYQQKSSQAPKLLFHYYDKDFNNEADTPDNFQSRRPNTSFCFLDIRSPGLGDTAMYLCATSSAYQETQYFGPGTRLLVL.

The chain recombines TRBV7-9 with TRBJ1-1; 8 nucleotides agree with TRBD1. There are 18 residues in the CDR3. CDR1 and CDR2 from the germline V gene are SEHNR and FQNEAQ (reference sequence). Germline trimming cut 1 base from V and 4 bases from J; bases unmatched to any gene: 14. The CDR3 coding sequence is TGTGCCAGCAGCTTAGGCGTCGGGACAGGAATTTTGAGCACTGAAGCTTTCTTT. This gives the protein CASSLGVGTGILSTEAFF.

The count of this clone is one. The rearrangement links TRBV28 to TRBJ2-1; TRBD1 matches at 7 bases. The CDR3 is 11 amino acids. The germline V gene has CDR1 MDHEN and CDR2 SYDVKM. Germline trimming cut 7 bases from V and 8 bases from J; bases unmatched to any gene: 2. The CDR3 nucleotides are TGTGCCAGCAAACAGGGGTATGAGCAGTTCTTC. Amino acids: CASKQGYEQFF. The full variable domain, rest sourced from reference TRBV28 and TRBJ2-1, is DVKVTQSSRYLVKRTGEKVFLECVQDMDHENMFWYRQDPGLGLRLIYFSYDVKMKEKGDIPEGYSVSREKKERFSLILESASTNQTSMYLCASKQGYEQFFGPGTRLTVL.

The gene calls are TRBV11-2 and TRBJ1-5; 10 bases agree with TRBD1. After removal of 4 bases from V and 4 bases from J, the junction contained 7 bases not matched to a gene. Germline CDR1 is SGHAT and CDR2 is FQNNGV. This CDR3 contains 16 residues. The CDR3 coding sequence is TGTGCCAGCAGCTCCGCCGGGACAGGGGCAAATCAGCCCCAGCATTTT. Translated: CASSSAGTGANQPQHF.

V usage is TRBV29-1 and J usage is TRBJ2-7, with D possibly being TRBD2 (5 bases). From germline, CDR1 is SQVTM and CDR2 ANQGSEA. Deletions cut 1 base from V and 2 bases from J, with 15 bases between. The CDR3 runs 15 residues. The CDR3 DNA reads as TGCAGCGTTGAAGCAGGAGGTCTACTCCCCTACGAGCAGTACTTC. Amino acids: CSVEAGGLLPYEQYF.

CDR3 coding DNA: TGTGCCAGCAGCGCTTTGGGGCCTTTGGATACGCAGTATTTT. This sequence encodes CASSALGPLDTQYF. V is TRBV6-5 and J is TRBJ2-3; tentative D call: TRBD1 (5 bases). Per germline, CDR1 MNHEY and CDR2 SVGAGI. The ends were cut back, 6 bases at V and 6 bases at J, with 16 bases in the middle. The CDR3 sequence is 14 residues long.

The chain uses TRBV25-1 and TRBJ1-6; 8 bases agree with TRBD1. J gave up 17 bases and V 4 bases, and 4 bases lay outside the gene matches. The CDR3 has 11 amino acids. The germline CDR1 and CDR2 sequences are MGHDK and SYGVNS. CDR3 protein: CASSGYRGFHF. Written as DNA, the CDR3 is TGTGCCAGCAGTGGATACAGGGGGTTCCACTTT.

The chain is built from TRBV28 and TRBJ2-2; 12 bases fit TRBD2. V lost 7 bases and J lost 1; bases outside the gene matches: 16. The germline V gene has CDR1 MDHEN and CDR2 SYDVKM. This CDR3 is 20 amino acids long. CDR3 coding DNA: TGTGCCAGCATCCAACGGCGGCGAGGACTAGCGGGACAGAACACCGGGGAGCTGTTTTTT. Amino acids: CASIQRRRGLAGQNTGELFF.